This paragraph covers one TCR beta chain sequence. Method: immunoSEQ multiplex PCR; TCRdb's copy keeps in-frame clones and lacks some. The data contain 25,000 to 30,000 clones, 75% to 90% of them singletons. These data originate in a study of early stage breast cancer tumors. Germline-derived CDR1 and CDR2 are SQVTM and ANQGSEA. V was cut by 6 bases and J by 4 bases, with 16 bases left in between. The CDR3 has 14 amino acids. Specimen: blood. The rearrangement links TRBV29-1 to TRBJ1-5; maybe TRBD1 (5 bases). This receptor was obtained from a person aged 55 to 75 with breast cancer. CDR3: CSVGWGQGNQPQHF. The CDR3, as DNA: TGCAGCGTGGGGTGGGGCCAGGGTAATCAGCCCCAGCATTTT.